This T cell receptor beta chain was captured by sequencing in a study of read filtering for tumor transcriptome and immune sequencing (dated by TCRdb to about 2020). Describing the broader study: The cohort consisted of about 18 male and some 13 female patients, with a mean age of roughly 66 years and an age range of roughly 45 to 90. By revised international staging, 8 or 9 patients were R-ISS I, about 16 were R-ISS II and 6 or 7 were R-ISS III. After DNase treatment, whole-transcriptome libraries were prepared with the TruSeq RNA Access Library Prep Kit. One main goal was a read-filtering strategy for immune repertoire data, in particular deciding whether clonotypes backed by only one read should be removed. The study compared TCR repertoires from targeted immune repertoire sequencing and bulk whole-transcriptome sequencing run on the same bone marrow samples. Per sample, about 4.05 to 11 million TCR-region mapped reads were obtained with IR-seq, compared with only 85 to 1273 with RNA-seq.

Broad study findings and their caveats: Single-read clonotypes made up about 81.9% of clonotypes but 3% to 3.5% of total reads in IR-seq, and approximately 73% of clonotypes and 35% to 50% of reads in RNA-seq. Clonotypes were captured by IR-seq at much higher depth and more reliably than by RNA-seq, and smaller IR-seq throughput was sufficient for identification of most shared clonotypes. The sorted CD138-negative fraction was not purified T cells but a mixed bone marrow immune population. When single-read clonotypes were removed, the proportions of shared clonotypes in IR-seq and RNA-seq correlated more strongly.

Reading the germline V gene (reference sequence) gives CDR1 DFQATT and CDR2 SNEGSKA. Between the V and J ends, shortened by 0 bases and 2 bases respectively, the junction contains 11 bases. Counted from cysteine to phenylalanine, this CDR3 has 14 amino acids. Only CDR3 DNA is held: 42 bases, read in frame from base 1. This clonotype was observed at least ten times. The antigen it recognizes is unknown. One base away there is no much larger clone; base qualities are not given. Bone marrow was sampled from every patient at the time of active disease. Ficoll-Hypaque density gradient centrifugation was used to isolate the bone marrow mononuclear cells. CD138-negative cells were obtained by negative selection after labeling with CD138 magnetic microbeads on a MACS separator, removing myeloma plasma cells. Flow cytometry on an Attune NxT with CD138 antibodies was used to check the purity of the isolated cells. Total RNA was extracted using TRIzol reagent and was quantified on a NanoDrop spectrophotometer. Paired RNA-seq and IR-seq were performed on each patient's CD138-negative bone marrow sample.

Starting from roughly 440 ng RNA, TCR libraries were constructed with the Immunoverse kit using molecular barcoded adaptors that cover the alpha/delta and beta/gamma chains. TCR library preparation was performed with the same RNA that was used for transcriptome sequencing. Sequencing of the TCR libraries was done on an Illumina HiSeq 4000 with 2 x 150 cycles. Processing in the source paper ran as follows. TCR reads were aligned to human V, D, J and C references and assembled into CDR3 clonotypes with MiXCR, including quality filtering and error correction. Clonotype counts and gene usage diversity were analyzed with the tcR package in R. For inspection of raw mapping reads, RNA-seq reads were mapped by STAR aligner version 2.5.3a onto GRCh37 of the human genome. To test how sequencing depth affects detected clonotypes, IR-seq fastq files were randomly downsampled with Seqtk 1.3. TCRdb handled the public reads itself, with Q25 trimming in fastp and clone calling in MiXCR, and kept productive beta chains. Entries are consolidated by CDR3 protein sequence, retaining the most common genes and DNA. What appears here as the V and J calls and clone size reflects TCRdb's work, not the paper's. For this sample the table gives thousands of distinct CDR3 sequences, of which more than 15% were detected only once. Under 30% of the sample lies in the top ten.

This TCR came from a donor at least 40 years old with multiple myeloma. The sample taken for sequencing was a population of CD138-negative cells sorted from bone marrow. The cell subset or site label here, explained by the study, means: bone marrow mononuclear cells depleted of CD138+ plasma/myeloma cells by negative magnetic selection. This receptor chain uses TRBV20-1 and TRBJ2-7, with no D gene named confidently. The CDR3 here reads CSARDDLPPYEQYF. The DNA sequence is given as TGCAGTGCTAGAGATGACCTACCTCCCTACGAGCAGTACTTC.